One sample yielded the 7 T cell receptor beta chains listed below, sequenced in a study of cytomegalovirus exposure and HLA in healthy donors. The PCR made use of 60 Vbeta and 13 Jbeta primers. Data came from immunoSEQ multiplex PCR; TCRdb stores just in-frame clones and leaves some out. The data hold some 150,000 clones, with approximately 80% observed a single time. The sequenced sample was PBMCs. The receptors shown here come from a woman aged 25 to 39 in good health and CMV-seropositive.

V gene TRBV11-2 combines with J gene TRBJ1-2; D remains ambiguous. V lost 5 bases, J lost 2 bases, and 21 bases lay in between. The germline V gene has CDR1 SGHAT and CDR2 FQNNGV. This CDR3 has 17 residues. In DNA form, the CDR3 reads TGTGCCAGCAGCCCAGGAGCGCCAACGGGATCCAACTATGGCTACACCTTC. It specifies CASSPGAPTGSNYGYTF.

The CDR3 nucleotides are TGTGCCAGCAGCAGCCGGGACAGACTACCAGATACGCAGTATTTT. Translating it yields CASSSRDRLPDTQYF. V usage is TRBV5-4 and J usage is TRBJ2-3; TRBD1 aligns across 7 bases. CDR1 is SGHNT and CDR2 is YYREEE in the germline V gene (reference sequence). The CDR3 sequence is 15 residues long. V was pared by 4 bases and J by 4 bases, with 9 bases of the junction left unmatched.

The V call is TRBV7-2, the J call TRBJ2-1; TRBD2 might be the D (6 bases). V gave up 5 bases and J gave up 4 bases, with 15 bases separating them. Germline V lookup: CDR1 SGHTA, CDR2 FQGNSA. CDR3 size: 15 residues. CDR3 DNA: TGTGCCAGCAGCCTTCTCCGGGCGGGGTACAATGAGCAGTTCTTC. Its translation: CASSLLRAGYNEQFF.

V usage is TRBV11-2 and J usage is TRBJ1-2; weak D call: TRBD1 (5 bases). Per the germline V gene, CDR1 is SGHAT and CDR2 is FQNNGV. Trimming shortened V by 3 bases and J by 4 bases, and 9 bases separated the two germline ends. CDR3 length equals 13 residues. CDR3 DNA sequence: TGTGCCAGCAGCTTGGGGGGACCCTATGGCTACACCTTC. This gives the protein CASSLGGPYGYTF.

J is TRBJ1-1 and V is TRBV2; weak D call: TRBD1 (5 bases). Germline V CDR1 and CDR2: SNHLY, FYNNEI. Trimming shortened V by 5 bases and J by 0 bases, and 10 bases separated the two germline ends. The CDR3 contains 14 residues. The CDR3 nucleotides are TGTGCCAGCAGTACGACAGTCATGAACACTGAAGCTTTCTTT. Translating gives CASSTTVMNTEAFF.

There are a few counts of this clone. V gene TRBV28 combines with J gene TRBJ1-1; 9 bases map to TRBD1. Germline CDR1 MDHEN, CDR2 SYDVKM. V was pared by 4 bases and J by 0 bases, with 3 bases of the junction left unmatched. CDR3 length: 15 residues. CDR3 sequence (DNA): TGTGCCAGCAGTTCCCACAGGGGGCTGAACACTGAAGCTTTCTTT. This encodes CASSSHRGLNTEAFF.

The chain couples TRBV14 to TRBJ2-4; 9 nucleotides agree with TRBD1. V lost 1 base to trimming and J lost 1 base; unmatched junction nucleotides: 5. This CDR3 comprises 17 residues. Looked up from germline, CDR1 is SGHDN and CDR2 is FVKESK. CDR3 sequence (DNA): TGTGCCAGCAGCCAAGCAACACAGGGGGCGGCCAAAAACATTCAGTACTTC. This translates into CASSQATQGAAKNIQYF.